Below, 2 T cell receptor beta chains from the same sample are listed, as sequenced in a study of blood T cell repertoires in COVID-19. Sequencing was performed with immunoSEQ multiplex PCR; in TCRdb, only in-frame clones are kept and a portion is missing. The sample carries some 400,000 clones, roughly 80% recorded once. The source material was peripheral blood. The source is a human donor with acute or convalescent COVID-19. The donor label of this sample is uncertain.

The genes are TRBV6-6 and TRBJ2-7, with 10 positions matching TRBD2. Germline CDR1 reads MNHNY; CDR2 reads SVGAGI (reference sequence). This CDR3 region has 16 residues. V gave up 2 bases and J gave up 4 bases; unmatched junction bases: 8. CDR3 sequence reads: CASSYRPSGGRYEQYF. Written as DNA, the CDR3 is TGTGCCAGCAGTTACAGGCCTAGCGGGGGAAGGTACGAGCAGTACTTC.

Here the CDR3 reads CASSLFAGVSYNEQFF. DNA of the CDR3: TGTGCCAGCAGTTTATTTGCGGGAGTTTCCTACAATGAGCAGTTCTTC. The rearrangement joins TRBV27 to TRBJ2-1; 7 nucleotides line up with TRBD2. Germline lookup yields CDR1 MNHEY and CDR2 SMNVEV (reference sequence). The V segment lost 1 base and the J segment 1 base; nucleotides outside the gene matches: 4. This CDR3 region has 16 residues.